This T cell receptor beta chain derives from a study of shared clonotypes between healthy human individuals. Data came from immunoSEQ multiplex PCR; TCRdb stores just in-frame clones and leaves some out. The sample has some 2.4 million clones; roughly 93% are singletons. V was trimmed by 1 base and J by 0 bases, leaving 7 bases between them. The CDR3 sequence is 15 residues long. The germline V gene has CDR1 SGHRS and CDR2 YFSETQ. V usage is TRBV5-1 and J usage is TRBJ2-2; possible D gene TRBD1, 5 bases. Specimen: naive CD4+ T cells from PBMCs. Documented subset: CD45RA+ positively selected. This sequence was found in a man aged 18 to 35 in good health. Some clones in this sample may be carry-over from other donors' samples. The CDR3 reads CASSLWTPNTGELFF. Written as DNA, the CDR3 is TGCGCCAGCAGCTTGTGGACACCGAACACCGGGGAGCTGTTTTTT.